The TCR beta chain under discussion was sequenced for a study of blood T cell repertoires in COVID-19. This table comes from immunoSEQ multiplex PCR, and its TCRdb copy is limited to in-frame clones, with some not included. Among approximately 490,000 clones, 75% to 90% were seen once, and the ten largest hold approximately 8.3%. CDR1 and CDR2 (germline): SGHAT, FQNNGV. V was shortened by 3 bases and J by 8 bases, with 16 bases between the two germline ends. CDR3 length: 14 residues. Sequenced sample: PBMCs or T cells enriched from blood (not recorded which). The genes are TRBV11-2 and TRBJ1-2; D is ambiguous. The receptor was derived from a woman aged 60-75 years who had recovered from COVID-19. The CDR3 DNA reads TGTGCCAGCAGCTTCCCCCGCACCGGTGAAGGCTACACCTTC. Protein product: CASSFPRTGEGYTF.